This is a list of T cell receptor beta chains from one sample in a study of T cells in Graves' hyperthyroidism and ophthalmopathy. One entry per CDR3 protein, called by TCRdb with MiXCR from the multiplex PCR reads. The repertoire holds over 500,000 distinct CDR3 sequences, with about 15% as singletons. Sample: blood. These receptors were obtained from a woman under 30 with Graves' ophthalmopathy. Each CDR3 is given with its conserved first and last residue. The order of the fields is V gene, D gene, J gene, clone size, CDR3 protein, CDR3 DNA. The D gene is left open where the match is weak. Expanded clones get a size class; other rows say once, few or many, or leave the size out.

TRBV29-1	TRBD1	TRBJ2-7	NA	CSVVPGQGSSYEQYF	TGCAGCGTTGTACCGGGACAGGGGAGCTCCTACGAGCAGTACTTC
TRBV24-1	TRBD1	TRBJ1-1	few	CATREAGGPNTEAFF	TGTGCCACCAGGGAGGCAGGGGGACCTAACACTGAAGCTTTCTTT
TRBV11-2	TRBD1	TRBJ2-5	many	CASSLVRWPGGETQYF	TGTGCCAGCAGCTTGGTCCGGTGGCCAGGGGGAGAGACCCAGTACTTC
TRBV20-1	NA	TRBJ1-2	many	CSARGSGRPSDGYTF	TGCAGTGCTAGAGGGTCCGGACGGCCTTCGGATGGCTACACCTTC
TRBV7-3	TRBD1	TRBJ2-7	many	CASSLTDRGLSYEQYF	TGTGCCAGCAGCTTAACCGACAGGGGGCTTTCCTACGAGCAGTACTTC
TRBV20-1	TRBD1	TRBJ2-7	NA	CSAYTGTGAYEQYF	TGCAGTGCTTATACCGGGACAGGAGCCTACGAGCAGTACTTC
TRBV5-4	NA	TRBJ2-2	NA	CASSLGLASNTGELFF	TGTGCCAGCAGCTTGGGGCTAGCGTCAAACACCGGGGAGCTGTTTTTT
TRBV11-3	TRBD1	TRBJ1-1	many	CASSSFGTGGKAFF	TGTGCCAGCAGCTCTTTTGGGACAGGAGGTAAAGCTTTCTTT
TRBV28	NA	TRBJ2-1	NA	CASSPSRVDEQFF	TGTGCCAGCAGTCCTTCACGGGTGGATGAGCAGTTCTTC
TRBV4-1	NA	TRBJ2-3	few	CASSLFSRAAVPTDTQYF	TGCGCCAGCAGCCTTTTCTCGCGTGCAGCCGTCCCCACAGATACGCAGTATTTT
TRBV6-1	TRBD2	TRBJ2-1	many	CASHSGRRNEQFF	TGTGCCAGCCATAGCGGGAGAAGGAATGAGCAGTTCTTC
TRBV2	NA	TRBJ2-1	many	CASSEYGSLYNEQFF	TGTGCCAGCAGTGAATATGGCAGCCTCTACAATGAGCAGTTCTTC
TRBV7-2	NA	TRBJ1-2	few	CASSPTGSVGYTF	TGTGCCAGCAGCCCGACAGGTTCGGTAGGCTACACCTTC
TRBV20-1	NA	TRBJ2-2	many	CSATTNSYNTGELFF	TGCAGTGCTACTACCAACTCCTACAACACCGGGGAGCTGTTTTTT
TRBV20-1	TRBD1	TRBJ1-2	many	CSAETGTYGYTF	TGCAGTGCTGAGACAGGGACCTATGGCTACACCTTC
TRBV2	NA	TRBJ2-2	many	CASGSDILWELFF	TGTGCCAGCGGGTCGGACATCTTATGGGAGCTGTTTTTT
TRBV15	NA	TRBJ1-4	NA	CATNRGATNEKLFF	TGTGCCACCAACCGGGGGGCAACTAATGAAAAACTGTTTTTT
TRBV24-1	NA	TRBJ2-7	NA	CATSEGNEQYF	TGTGCCACCAGTGAAGGGAACGAGCAGTACTTC
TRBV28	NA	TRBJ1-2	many	CASSLGRLNYGYTF	TGTGCCAGCAGTTTGGGCAGGCTTAACTATGGCTACACCTTC
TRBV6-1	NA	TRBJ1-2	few	CASVPSMDYGYTF	TGTGCCAGCGTACCAAGCATGGACTATGGCTACACCTTC
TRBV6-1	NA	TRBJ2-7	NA	CASAPLSGGSYEQYF	TGTGCCAGCGCACCCCTTAGCGGAGGCTCCTACGAGCAGTACTTC
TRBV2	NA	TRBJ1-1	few	CASRPTVENTEAFF	TGTGCCAGCAGACCCACGGTGGAGAACACTGAAGCTTTCTTT
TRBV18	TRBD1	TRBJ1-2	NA	CASSPKEGAGYTF	TGTGCCAGCTCACCAAAGGAGGGGGCTGGCTACACCTTC
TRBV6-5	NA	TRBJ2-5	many	CASSYLAAQETQYF	TGTGCCAGCAGTTACTTGGCGGCTCAAGAGACCCAGTACTTC
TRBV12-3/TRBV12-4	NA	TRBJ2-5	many	CASSYEDSETQYF	TGTGCCAGCAGTTACGAAGATAGCGAGACCCAGTACTTC
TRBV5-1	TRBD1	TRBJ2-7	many	CASSFQQGGNEQYF	TGCGCCAGCAGCTTTCAACAGGGGGGTAACGAGCAGTACTTC
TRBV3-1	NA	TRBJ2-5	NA	CASSQDPYGGEETQYF	TGTGCCAGCAGCCAAGATCCGTACGGCGGGGAAGAGACCCAGTACTTC
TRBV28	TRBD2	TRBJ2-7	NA	CASRAGASGRDEQYF	TGTGCCAGCAGAGCGGGGGCTAGCGGACGGGACGAGCAGTACTTC
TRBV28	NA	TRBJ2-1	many	CASSLLLSDNEQFF	TGTGCCAGCAGTCTCCTCCTATCCGATAATGAGCAGTTCTTC